Below, 8 T cell receptor beta chains from the same sample are listed, as sequenced in a study of T cell changes during pregnancy in multiple sclerosis. Method: immunoSEQ multiplex PCR; TCRdb's copy keeps in-frame clones and lacks some. The repertoire consists of about 44,000 clones, with roughly 90% occurring once and the leading ten covering 0.67%. Here the sequenced sample was CD4+ T cells from peripheral blood mononuclear cells, taken in the first trimester of pregnancy. The receptors originated from a female donor with multiple sclerosis, enrolled in a pregnancy study.

The gene calls are TRBV5-1 and TRBJ1-1; 9 nucleotides match TRBD1. Germline values: CDR1 SGHRS, CDR2 YFSETQ. After removal of 4 bases from V and 3 bases from J, the junction contained 4 bases not matched to a gene. The CDR3 consists of 14 residues. DNA of the CDR3: TGCGCCAGCAGCGCCCGGGACAGGGACACTGAAGCTTTCTTT. Translation: CASSARDRDTEAFF.

V and J are TRBV2 and TRBJ1-1; unclear D gene. Trimming took 5 bases from V and 7 from J, leaving 17 bases between them. The CDR3 sequence is 14 residues long. CDR1 and CDR2 from the germline V gene are SNHLY and FYNNEI. CDR3 residues: CASSQTRPGSEAFF. In nucleotides, the CDR3 is TGTGCCAGCAGTCAGACAAGACCTGGAAGTGAAGCTTTCTTT.

This chain links TRBV5-1 with TRBJ1-1; 11 bases fit TRBD1. Germline CDR1 is SGHRS and CDR2 is YFSETQ. CDR3 length: 17 amino acids. V lost 3 bases to trimming and J lost 4 bases; unmatched junction nucleotides: 11. The CDR3 bases are TGCGCCAGCAGCTCGGTGGACAGGGGGCATCGGGGCACTGAAGCTTTCTTT. It encodes CASSSVDRGHRGTEAFF.

The CDR3 is CASRGGTDTQYF. CDR3 in DNA: TGTGCCAGCAGGGGCGGCACAGATACGCAGTATTTT. This chain links TRBV2 with TRBJ2-3; D is uncertain. The germline V gene has CDR1 SNHLY and CDR2 FYNNEI. Trimming left V 6 bases short and J 1 base short, with 5 bases between. The CDR3 consists of 12 residues. The whole variable domain, filled in from reference TRBV2 and TRBJ2-3, reads EPEVTQTPSHQVTQMGQEVILRCVPISNHLYFYWYRQILGQKVEFLVSFYNNEISEKSEIFDDQFSVERPDGSNFTLKIRSTKLEDSAMYFCASRGGTDTQYFGPGTRLTVL.

The rearrangement joins TRBV5-1 to TRBJ2-7, with 12 nucleotides matching TRBD2. V lost 3 bases, J lost 2 bases, and 3 bases stayed unmatched. The germline gives CDR1 SGHRS, CDR2 YFSETQ. The CDR3 is 15 amino acids. Here the CDR3 DNA reads TGCGCCAGCAGCTCGGGACTAGCGGGCGCCTACGAGCAGTACTTC. Protein sequence: CASSSGLAGAYEQYF.

J is TRBJ2-6 and V is TRBV4-1, with 9 bases identical to TRBD1. CDR3 length: 18 residues. Germline CDR1 is MGHRA and CDR2 is YSYEKL. Losses at the gene ends were 5 bases for V and 3 bases for J; bases not matched to a gene: 11. The CDR3 is CASSSHGTGTGGANVLTF. The DNA for the CDR3 is TGCGCCAGCAGCTCACACGGGACAGGGACTGGTGGGGCCAACGTCCTGACTTTC.

This clone appeared a single time. The chain is built from TRBV5-1 and TRBJ2-3, with 10 bases identical to TRBD2. This CDR3 is 15 amino acids long. CDR1 is SGHRS and CDR2 is YFSETQ in the germline V gene. V shed 4 bases and J 2 bases; nucleotides not matched to a gene: 4. The CDR3 loop reads CASSMSGRDTDTQYF. CDR3 bases: TGCGCCAGCAGCATGAGCGGGAGGGACACAGATACGCAGTATTTT. Filled out from reference TRBV5-1 and TRBJ2-3, the complete variable domain reads KAGVTQTPRYLIKTRGQQVTLSCSPISGHRSVSWYQQTPGQGLQFLFEYFSETQRNKGNFPGRFSGRQFSNSRSEMNVSTLELGDSALYLCASSMSGRDTDTQYFGPGTRLTVL.

V gene TRBV5-6 combines with J gene TRBJ2-5, with TRBD1 identical over 7 bases. Germline values: CDR1 SGHDT, CDR2 YYEEEE. The CDR3 runs to 15 residues. V lost 4 bases and J lost 4; bases outside the gene matches: 10. As DNA, the CDR3 is TGTGCCAGCAGCCGCATGACAGGGTCGGGAGAGACCCAGTACTTC. Translation: CASSRMTGSGETQYF.